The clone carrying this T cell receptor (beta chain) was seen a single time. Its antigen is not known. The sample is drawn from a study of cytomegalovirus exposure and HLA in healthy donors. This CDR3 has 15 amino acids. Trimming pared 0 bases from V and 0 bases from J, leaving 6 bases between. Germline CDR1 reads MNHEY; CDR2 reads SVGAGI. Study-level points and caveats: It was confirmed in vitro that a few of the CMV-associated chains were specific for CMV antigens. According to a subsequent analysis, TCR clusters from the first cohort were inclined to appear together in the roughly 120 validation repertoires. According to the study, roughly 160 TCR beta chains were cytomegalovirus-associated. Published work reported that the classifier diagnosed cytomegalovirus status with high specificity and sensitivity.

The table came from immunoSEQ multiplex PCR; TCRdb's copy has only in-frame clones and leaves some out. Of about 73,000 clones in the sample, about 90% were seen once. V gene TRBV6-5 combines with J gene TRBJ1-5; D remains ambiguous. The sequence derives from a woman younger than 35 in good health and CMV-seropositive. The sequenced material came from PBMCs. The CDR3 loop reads CASSYSRDSNQPQHF. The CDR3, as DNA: TGTGCCAGCAGTTACTCCCGAGATAGCAATCAGCCCCAGCATTTT.